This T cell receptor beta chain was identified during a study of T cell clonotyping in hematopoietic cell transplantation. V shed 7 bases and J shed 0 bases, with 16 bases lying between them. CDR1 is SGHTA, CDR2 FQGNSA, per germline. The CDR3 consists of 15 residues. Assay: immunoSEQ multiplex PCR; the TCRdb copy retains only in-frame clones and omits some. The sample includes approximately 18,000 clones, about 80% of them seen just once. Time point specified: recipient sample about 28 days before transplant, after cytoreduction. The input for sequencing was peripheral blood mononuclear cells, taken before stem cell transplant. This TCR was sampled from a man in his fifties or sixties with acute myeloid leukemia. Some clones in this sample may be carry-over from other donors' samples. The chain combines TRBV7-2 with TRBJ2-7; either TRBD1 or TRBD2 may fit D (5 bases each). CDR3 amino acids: CASKQLRGPSYEQYF. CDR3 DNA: TGTGCCAGCAAACAACTGAGGGGTCCCTCCTACGAGCAGTACTTC.